Shown below are 22 T cell receptor beta chains from a single sample sequenced in a study of cytomegalovirus exposure and HLA in healthy donors. Profiling relied on immunoSEQ multiplex PCR, and the TCRdb table lists in-frame clones only, not all of them. The sample carries 190,000 or so clones, 65% to 85% recorded once. The specimen sequenced was PBMCs. All receptors derive from a young woman in good health and CMV-seropositive.

The chain combines TRBV7-9 with TRBJ1-1; D is possibly TRBD1 (6 bases). Looked up from germline, CDR1 is SEHNR and CDR2 is FQNEAQ (reference sequence). The CDR3 consists of 16 residues. The V and J ends lost 5 bases and 3 bases respectively, with 19 bases between them. This CDR3 is CASSPSGGPKDTEAFF. Here the CDR3 DNA reads TGTGCCAGCAGCCCGTCGGGGGGGCCTAAGGACACTGAAGCTTTCTTT.

The rearrangement joins TRBV4-2 to TRBJ2-2; no reliable D call. CDR1 is LGHNA, CDR2 YNFKEQ, per germline. CDR3 length equals 12 residues. V was shortened by 1 base and J by 6 bases, with 3 bases between the two germline ends. CDR3 DNA: TGTGCCAGCAGCCAAGTATCCGGGGAGCTGTTTTTT. The encoded protein is CASSQVSGELFF.

The chain recombines TRBV27 with TRBJ1-1, with D perhaps matching TRBD1 (5 bases). Looked up from germline, CDR1 is MNHEY and CDR2 is SMNVEV (reference sequence). The CDR3 is 12 amino acids. Trimming took 5 bases from V and 6 from J, leaving 10 bases between them. For the CDR3, the DNA is TGTGCCAGCAGTAACCAGGGCTCTGAAGCTTTCTTT. Its protein product is CASSNQGSEAFF.

About this clone: Mismatch with germline at one junction end may stem from a read error. This sequence joins TRBV23-1 and TRBJ1-1; 10 bases are shared with TRBD1. TRBV23-1 is given ORF status, its function remaining uncertain. The CDR3 covers 18 residues. The CDR3 here is CASSQSTGGDPMNTEAFF. Here the CDR3 DNA reads TGCGCCAGCAGCCAATCGACAGGGGGCGATCCAATGAACACTGAAGCTTTCTTT.

The rearrangement joins TRBV7-8 to TRBJ1-5, with 10 positions matching TRBD1. After removal of 2 bases from V and 2 bases from J, the junction contained 6 bases not matched to a gene. The CDR3 length is 17 residues. CDR1 is SGHVS and CDR2 is FQNEAQ in the germline V gene. CDR3 amino acids: CASSLRDRGRGNQPQHF. CDR3 DNA sequence: TGTGCCAGCAGCTTAAGGGACAGGGGTCGGGGCAATCAGCCCCAGCATTTT.

This chain connects TRBV5-4 to TRBJ2-1, with TRBD2 matching 7 bases. Germline V gene lookup returns CDR1 SGHNT and CDR2 YYREEE (reference sequence). The V gene end was trimmed by 3 bases and the J gene end by 10 bases; junction bases not matched to a gene: 7. The CDR3 sequence is 13 residues long. DNA for the CDR3: TGTGCCAGCAGCTCAGAAGGACTAGGCGAGCAGTTCTTC. It codes for CASSSEGLGEQFF.

This clone came up many times. V is TRBV14 and J is TRBJ1-4; TRBD1 is a possible D gene (5 bases). V dropped 0 bases and J dropped 5 bases, with 16 bases sitting between them. The CDR3 loop spans 17 amino acids. The germline V gene has CDR1 SGHDN and CDR2 FVKESK. The CDR3 sequence is CASSQEVLGVPNEKLFF. The CDR3 DNA reads TGTGCCAGCAGCCAAGAAGTCCTAGGGGTTCCAAATGAAAAACTGTTTTTT.

This clone was counted once. The chain has TRBV5-4 and TRBJ1-3; the D gene is possibly TRBD1 (5 bases). The CDR3 extends over 15 amino acids. The V gene lost 4 bases and the J gene lost 3 bases, with 14 bases spanning the gap. Germline assignment: CDR1 SGHNT and CDR2 YYREEE (reference sequence). DNA of the CDR3: TGTGCCAGCAGCCAAGGAGGGGAGTTTGGAAACACCATATATTTT. This encodes CASSQGGEFGNTIYF.

This clone was recorded a few times. The rearrangement joins TRBV18 to TRBJ1-1; the D gene is possibly TRBD1 (5 bases). CDR3 size: 13 residues. Germline loops: CDR1 KGHSH, CDR2 LQKENI. V lost 4 bases and J lost 3, with 9 bases in between. This CDR3 reads CASSQGSDTEAFF. DNA of the CDR3: TGTGCCAGCTCACAGGGGTCGGACACTGAAGCTTTCTTT.

This chain links TRBV19 with TRBJ1-2, with D possibly matching TRBD1 (6 bases). Germline CDR1 and CDR2: LNHDA and SQIVND (reference sequence). V lost 5 bases and J lost 5, with 15 bases in between. The CDR3 has 14 amino acids. Here the CDR3 DNA reads TGTGCCAGTAGTCCTGACAGGTACTTGTATGGCTACACCTTC. This translates into CASSPDRYLYGYTF.

Notes on this clone: At the DNA level, this CDR3 is encoded by other sequences in the same sample as well. The CDR3 coding sequence is TGTGCCAGCAGCTTGACAGGGGGCAATCAGCCCCAGCATTTT. It translates to CASSLTGGNQPQHF. The gene calls are TRBV7-2 and TRBJ1-5, with 8 bases identical to TRBD1. The junction had 0 bases not matched to a gene; V was cut back by 3 bases and J by 2 bases. Germline assignment: CDR1 SGHTA and CDR2 FQGNSA. The CDR3 is 14 amino acids. The whole variable domain, remainder taken from reference TRBV7-2 and TRBJ1-5, is GAGVSQSPSNKVTEKGKDVELRCDPISGHTALYWYRQSLGQGLEFLIYFQGNSAPDKSGLPSDRFSAERTGGSVSTLTIQRTQQEDSAVYLCASSLTGGNQPQHFGDGTRLSIL.

This clone was observed a single time. The V and J genes are TRBV12-5 and TRBJ2-2, with 7 bases identical to TRBD1. This CDR3 region has 15 residues. V was pared by 2 bases and J by 6 bases, with 6 bases of the junction left unmatched. CDR1 LGHNT and CDR2 FRNRAP come from the germline V gene. The chain's CDR3 is CASGLIEGAAGELFF. Here the CDR3 DNA reads TGTGCTAGTGGTTTGATTGAGGGGGCGGCCGGGGAGCTGTTTTTT. Filled out from reference TRBV12-5 and TRBJ2-2, the complete variable domain reads DARVTQTPRHKVTEMGQEVTMRCQPILGHNTVFWYRQTMMQGLELLAYFRNRAPLDDSGMPKDRFSAEMPDATLATLKIQPSEPRDSAVYFCASGLIEGAAGELFFGEGSRLTVL.

This chain joins TRBV19 and TRBJ2-3; 10 bases agree with TRBD1. This CDR3 has 14 amino acids. Trimming at V came to 4 bases and at J to 3 bases, leaving 1 base not matched to a gene. Germline values: CDR1 LNHDA, CDR2 SQIVND (reference sequence). In nucleotides, the CDR3 is TGTGCCAGTAGTAGGACAGGGGGGACAGATACGCAGTATTTT. It specifies CASSRTGGTDTQYF. The full variable domain, rest sourced from reference TRBV19 and TRBJ2-3, is DGGITQSPKYLFRKEGQNVTLSCEQNLNHDAMYWYRQDPGQGLRLIYYSQIVNDFQKGDIAEGYSVSREKKESFPLTVTSAQKNPTAFYLCASSRTGGTDTQYFGPGTRLTVL.

Notes on this clone: Distinct nucleotide sequences in the sample also encode this CDR3. The rearrangement uses TRBV5-1 and TRBJ2-7, with 10 bases lining up with TRBD1. V shed 6 bases and J 2 bases; nucleotides not matched to a gene: 5. Germline V CDR1 and CDR2: SGHRS, YFSETQ. CDR3 length equals 14 residues. CDR3 in amino acids: CASTSGTGAYEQYF. The CDR3, as DNA: TGCGCCAGCACATCCGGGACAGGGGCCTACGAGCAGTACTTC.

The chain employs TRBV19 and TRBJ2-1; D gene unclear. Trimming cost V 3 bases and J 8 bases, with 17 bases left between them. The CDR3 is 15 amino acids. The germline gives CDR1 LNHDA, CDR2 SQIVND (reference sequence). CDR3 sequence: CASSMSSSSGYEQFF. CDR3 DNA sequence: TGTGCCAGTAGTATGTCCAGCTCGTCAGGTTATGAGCAGTTCTTC.

This clone was seen a single time. The chain employs TRBV5-1 and TRBJ2-1; the match to TRBD2 covers 13 bases. The CDR3 covers 15 residues. Germline trimming cut 4 bases from V and 6 bases from J; bases unmatched to any gene: 4. Per the germline V gene, CDR1 is SGHRS and CDR2 is YFSETQ. The CDR3 reads CASSVLAGGSNEQFF. For the CDR3, the DNA is TGCGCCAGCAGCGTACTAGCGGGGGGGAGCAATGAGCAGTTCTTC.

A few counts support this clone. The CDR3 sequence is CASRKSGGNYGYTF. CDR3 coding DNA: TGTGCCAGCAGGAAGTCGGGAGGTAACTATGGCTACACCTTC. The chain is built from TRBV6-5 and TRBJ1-2, with D uncertain. CDR1 and CDR2 from the germline V gene are MNHEY and SVGAGI. The CDR3 is made up of 14 amino acids. Trimming pared 6 bases from V and 1 base from J, leaving 12 bases between.

The rearrangement links TRBV5-4 to TRBJ2-5; a possible D gene is TRBD2 (6 bases). Trimming removed 4 bases at V and 2 bases at J, with 15 bases between. The germline gives CDR1 SGHNT, CDR2 YYREEE (reference sequence). This CDR3 is built from 15 residues. The CDR3 region has the DNA TGTGCCAGCAGCCCATACGGAGGGGATCAAGAGACCCAGTACTTC. Its protein is CASSPYGGDQETQYF.

The chain is built from TRBV4-1 and TRBJ1-2, with TRBD1 as a possible D gene (5 bases). The CDR3 runs 14 residues. The germline gives CDR1 MGHRA, CDR2 YSYEKL. Between the trimmed V and J ends, which lost 0 bases and 4 bases, there was a span of 9 bases. The CDR3 DNA reads as TGCGCCAGCAGCCAAGAGGGCAGGGTCTATGGCTACACCTTC. The encoded protein is CASSQEGRVYGYTF.

This chain links TRBV9 with TRBJ2-3, with D possibly matching TRBD2 (6 bases). V was clipped by 0 bases and J by 0 bases, with 8 bases between them. The V gene's germline CDR1 is SGDLS and CDR2 YYNGEE. CDR3 size: 15 residues. CDR3 in DNA: TGTGCCAGCAGCGTAGCGGGGGTGAGCACAGATACGCAGTATTTT. Translating it yields CASSVAGVSTDTQYF.

The CDR3 sequence is CATSQGAGDQPQHF. The CDR3 coding sequence is TGTGCCACCAGCCAGGGGGCAGGGGATCAGCCCCAGCATTTT. The chain recombines TRBV15 with TRBJ1-5; the match to TRBD1 covers 8 bases. The CDR3 extends over 14 amino acids. The ends lost 5 bases at V and 5 bases at J; junction bases unmatched: 5. The V gene's germline CDR1 is LNHNV and CDR2 YYDKDF (reference sequence).

The V gene is TRBV5-4, the J gene TRBJ1-6; 7 bases are a match to TRBD1. There are 14 residues in the CDR3. Germline lookup yields CDR1 SGHNT and CDR2 YYREEE (reference sequence). Losses at the gene ends were 4 bases for V and 10 bases for J; bases not matched to a gene: 8. The CDR3 reads CASSIQGSGSPLHF. CDR3 in DNA: TGTGCCAGCAGCATACAGGGGAGCGGGTCACCCCTCCACTTT. The whole variable domain, filled in from reference TRBV5-4 and TRBJ1-6, reads ETGVTQSPTHLIKTRGQQVTLRCSSQSGHNTVSWYQQALGQGPQFIFQYYREEENGRGNFPPRFSGLQFPNYSSELNVNALELDDSALYLCASSIQGSGSPLHFGNGTRLTVT.